Following are 21 T cell receptor beta chains from one sample sequenced in a study of tissue T cells after allogeneic stem cell transplantation. Clones were sequenced by immunoSEQ multiplex PCR, and TCRdb holds only the in-frame ones, with some missing. This sample has about 5,000 clones; about 40% occur once, and the top ten carry roughly a quarter. Time point noted: mouse harvest day 14 after allogeneic transplant. Mouse grafts combined 10^7 T-cell-depleted bone marrow cells with 10^6 splenic CD5+ T cells. Material for sequencing was gut tissue. The receptor source for this set is a female BALB/c mouse given C57BL/6 T cells with graft-versus-host disease after an allogeneic hematopoietic cell transplant.

Comments on this clone: Each gene name is a mouse one. The read stops 1 residue short of the end of the CDR3; the missing end is completed from the germline J gene. This chain uses TRBV4 with TRBJ2-7; 7 bases are shared with TRBD1. Germline V gene lookup returns CDR1 LGHDT and CDR2 YNNKQL (reference sequence). Trimming removed 7 bases from V and 7 bases from J; junction bases left unmatched: 4. This CDR3 has 11 amino acids. CDR3 bases read: TGTGCCAGCAACAGGGGTGGGGAACAGTAC. It yields the protein CASNRGGEQY. The full CDR3 protein reads CASNRGGEQYF.

Points on this clone: The listed genes are named as in mouse. The read ends 1 residue shy of where the CDR3 ends; the end is completed using the germline J gene. V and J are TRBV3 and TRBJ1-1; D is ambiguous. Germline CDR1 and CDR2: SNHLY and FYNGKV (reference sequence). V was shortened by 2 bases and J by 0 bases, with 4 bases between the two germline ends. The CDR3 totals 13 residues. CDR3 DNA, as far as it was read: TGTGCCAGCAGCTTACGGGCAAACACAGAAGTCTTC. Amino acid sequence: CASSLRANTEVF. In full, the CDR3 is CASSLRANTEVFF.

Worth noting for this clone: Germline and genes here are mouse. The read ends 1 residue before the CDR3 terminus; that terminus is restored from the germline J gene. V is TRBV26 and J is TRBJ2-4; perhaps TRBD2 as D (6 bases). From germline, CDR1 is KGHPV and CDR2 FQNQEV (reference sequence). The CDR3 extends over 15 amino acids. The ends were cut back, 1 base at V and 0 bases at J, with 8 bases in the middle. The sequenced CDR3 bases are TGTGCCAGCAGTCTGTTACTGGGTAGTCAAAACACCTTGTAC. As protein: CASSLLLGSQNTLY. The full CDR3 is CASSLLLGSQNTLYF.

A word on this clone: Gene and germline names: mouse. The read falls 1 residue short of the CDR3 end, and the missing part is taken from the germline J gene. The V and J genes are TRBV13-1 and TRBJ2-1; maybe TRBD2 (6 bases). Germline V gene lookup returns CDR1 NSHNY and CDR2 SYGAGN. V lost 0 bases and J lost 3, with 10 bases in between. The length of the CDR3 is 15 residues. The sequenced part of the CDR3 DNA is TGTGCCAGCAGTGATGCACCGGGGGGCTATGCTGAGCAGTTC. Amino acids: CASSDAPGGYAEQF. The full CDR3 is CASSDAPGGYAEQFF.

Comment on this clone: Genes and germline come from the mouse. The CDR3 is cut off 1 residue early in the read; its end comes from the germline J gene. This chain links TRBV26 with TRBJ1-1; 12 bases match TRBD1. The CDR3 contains 14 residues. J was trimmed by 8 bases and V by 4 bases; bases with no gene match: 5. Per the germline V gene, CDR1 is KGHPV and CDR2 is FQNQEV (reference sequence). The sequenced CDR3 bases are TGTGCCAGCAGTCAGCCGGGACAGGGGGCGGAAGTCTTC. This sequence encodes CASSQPGQGAEVF. The full-length CDR3 reads as CASSQPGQGAEVFF.

By sample share, this clone is medium-sized. These gene names are mouse names. The read halts 1 residue ahead of the CDR3 end, with the missing end drawn from the germline J gene. The chain employs TRBV23 and TRBJ2-7; the D call TRBD1 from the table was never checked on the DNA. In germline, CDR1 is KGHTA, CDR2 FQNQQP. The CDR3 contains 12 residues. The DNA read from the CDR3 is TGCTCCAGCAGACGGGACAGGGATGAACAGTAC. This codes for CSSRRDRDEQY. The whole CDR3 reads CSSRRDRDEQYF. Using reference TRBV23 and TRBJ2-7 for the parts outside the CDR3, the full variable domain is DAAVTQKPRYLIKMKGQEAEMKCIPEKGHTAVFWYQQKQSKELKFLIYFQNQQPLDQIDMVKERFSAVCPSSSLCSLGIRTCEAEDSALYLCSSRRDRDEQYFGPGTRLTVL.

About this clone: Gene names and germline match the mouse. With the read ending 1 residue before the CDR3 end, the germline J gene is used to fill in that end. The chain has TRBV13-2 and TRBJ2-4; TRBD1 matches 8 bases. Germline loops: CDR1 NNHNN, CDR2 SYGAGS (reference sequence). The CDR3 runs to 13 residues. V lost 3 bases and J lost 7; bases outside the gene matches: 4. The CDR3 bases that were read are TGTGCCAGCGGTGGGACAGGGCAATACACCTTGTAC. Protein product: CASGGTGQYTLY. The full CDR3 reads CASGGTGQYTLYF.

In the case of this clone: Gene names follow the mouse nomenclature. Coverage ceases 1 residue before the CDR3 finishes, and the germline J gene fills in the end. This chain uses TRBV19 with TRBJ1-1; TRBD1 is a possible D gene (5 bases). V was pared by 0 bases and J by 10 bases, with 10 bases between. Germline-derived CDR1 and CDR2 are FNHDT and SITEND (reference sequence). The CDR3 is made up of 12 amino acids. Incomplete CDR3 DNA: TGTGCCAGCAGTATAGGGGGGGACGGAGTCTTC. Its translation: CASSIGGDGVF. The complete CDR3 sequence is CASSIGGDGVFF.

On this clone itself: Any gene name here is a mouse gene name. Read coverage stops 1 residue before the CDR3 terminus; the germline J gene supplies the remainder. The chain couples TRBV15 to TRBJ2-7; D is perhaps TRBD2 (6 bases). The CDR3 consists of 13 residues. Germline CDR1 reads SGHND; CDR2 reads FRSKSL. V was clipped by 6 bases and J by 0 bases, with 9 bases between them. CDR3 protein: CASRLGPSYEQYF. The covered CDR3 bases are TGTGCCAGCAGACTGGGTCCCTCCTATGAACAGTAC.

By proportion, this clone is medium-sized. Genes here carry mouse names. The read terminates 1 residue before the CDR3 end, so the remaining end is supplied by the germline J gene. The V and J genes are TRBV16 and TRBJ1-1, with 7 bases identical to TRBD1. V was pared by 5 bases and J by 8 bases, with 8 bases of the junction left unmatched. Germline values: CDR1 SGHSA, CDR2 FRNQAP. CDR3 length equals 13 residues. The CDR3 spells CASSLGQKGEVFF. CDR3 DNA, as far as it was read: TGTGCAAGCAGCCTGGGACAGAAGGGGGAAGTCTTC.

This clone was observed a handful of times. Germline and genes here are mouse. Coverage ceases 1 residue before the CDR3 finishes, and the germline J gene fills in the end. V and J are TRBV26 and TRBJ1-1; D gene ambiguous. The CDR3 loop spans 14 amino acids. Germline V gives CDR1 KGHPV, CDR2 FQNQEV (reference sequence). Trimming shortened V by 0 bases and J by 5 bases, and 10 bases separated the two germline ends. CDR3 residues: CASSLSMAGTEVFF. Incomplete CDR3 DNA: TGTGCCAGCAGTCTGTCGATGGCTGGGACAGAAGTCTTC.

This clone was seen more than once but under ten times. Gene names are the mouse ones. With the read ending 1 residue before the CDR3 end, the germline J gene is used to fill in that end. This chain uses TRBV26 with TRBJ2-4, with 9 bases aligning to TRBD2. The V segment lost 6 bases and the J segment 0 bases; nucleotides outside the gene matches: 4. Germline assignment: CDR1 KGHPV and CDR2 FQNQEV (reference sequence). The CDR3 is made up of 15 amino acids. The CDR3 DNA, read in part, is TGTGCCAGCAGCCGGACTGGGGCTAGTCAAAACACCTTGTAC. Protein: CASSRTGASQNTLY. The entire CDR3 sequence reads CASSRTGASQNTLYF.

This clone was seen a handful of times. Compared with germline, one end of the junction differs, possibly owing to a read error. Gene names follow the mouse nomenclature. The CDR3 end is not reached by the read, which stops 1 residue before it; the germline J gene fills it in. The J gene is TRBJ2-5, the V gene TRBV26; tentatively, D is TRBD1 or TRBD2 (5 bases each). The germline V gene encodes CDR1 KGHPV and CDR2 FQNQEV (reference sequence). The CDR3 has 13 residues. Partial CDR3 DNA: TGTGCCAACAGTCTGTCGGGGGAAGACACCCAGTAC. Protein product: CANSLSGEDTQY. Given in full, the CDR3 is CANSLSGEDTQYF. The full variable domain, with the rest looked up from reference TRBV26 and TRBJ2-5, is NSKVIQTPRYLVKGQGQKAKMRCIPEKGHPVVFWYQQNKNNEFKFLINFQNQEVLQQIDMTEKRFSAECPSNSPCSLEIQSSEAGDSALYLCANSLSGEDTQYFGPGTRLLVL.

Only a few counts were recorded for this clone. All gene names here are mouse names. Coverage ceases 1 residue before the CDR3 finishes, and the germline J gene fills in the end. The J gene is TRBJ1-1, the V gene TRBV26; D may be TRBD1 (5 bases). Germline V lookup: CDR1 KGHPV, CDR2 FQNQEV (reference sequence). The CDR3 loop spans 12 amino acids. The V gene lost 1 base and the J gene lost 7 bases, with 7 bases spanning the gap. CDR3 DNA (partial): TGTGCCAGCAGTCTGTGGGGGGGAGAAGTCTTC. The encoded protein is CASSLWGGEVF. The entire CDR3 protein is CASSLWGGEVFF.

A note on this clone: The genes and germline here are from mouse. The CDR3 goes on 1 residue after the read ends, and that part is filled in from the germline J gene. The chain is built from TRBV23 and TRBJ1-6; TRBD1 is the table's D call and was not checked against the DNA. Being an ORF, TRBJ1-6 has a function that is uncertain. Germline CDR1 reads KGHTA; CDR2 reads FQNQQP. The CDR3 is 15 residues long. The CDR3 spells CSSSQSGQYNSPLYF. Incomplete CDR3 DNA: TGCTCCAGCAGTCAATCTGGACAGTATAATTCGCCCCTCTAC.

Concerning this clone itself: Mouse names are used for the genes. The observed sequence ends 1 residue before the CDR3 terminus, with the missing tail filled in from the germline J gene. V is TRBV15 and J is TRBJ2-3; D unresolved. Germline CDR1 is SGHND and CDR2 is FRSKSL. Trimming left V 3 bases short and J 0 bases short, with 7 bases between. This CDR3 is 14 amino acids long. CDR3 DNA, as far as it was read: TGTGCCAGCAGTTTCTTGTCTAGTGCAGAAACGCTGTAT. As protein: CASSFLSSAETLY. The CDR3 reads in full as CASSFLSSAETLYF.

With respect to this clone: Any gene name here is a mouse gene name. The read ends 1 residue before the CDR3 terminus; that terminus is restored from the germline J gene. The genes are TRBV14 and TRBJ2-1; 10 bases map to TRBD2. V shed 5 bases, J shed 1 base, and the junction held 3 bases outside the gene matches. CDR3 length: 15 residues. Germline-derived CDR1 and CDR2 are SGHDT and FRDEAV. CDR3 amino acids: CASSLDWGNYAEQFF. The CDR3 DNA, read in part, is TGTGCCAGCAGCCTGGACTGGGGGAACTATGCTGAGCAGTTC.

This clone occurred a few times. Genes here carry mouse names. The read ends 1 residue before the CDR3 terminus; that terminus is restored from the germline J gene. The rearrangement joins TRBV19 to TRBJ2-2, with D perhaps given as TRBD1 or TRBD2 (5 bases each). The V end was cut by 6 bases, the J end by 1 base, with 7 bases between. The germline V gene has CDR1 FNHDT and CDR2 SITEND (reference sequence). This CDR3 spans 13 amino acids. The covered CDR3 bases are TGTGCCAGCAAGGGGCGAAACACCGGGCAGCTCTAC. Its translation: CASKGRNTGQLY. The full CDR3 protein reads CASKGRNTGQLYF. The full variable domain, in which reference TRBV19 and TRBJ2-2 provide the parts outside the CDR3, is GGIITQTPKFLIGQEGQKLTLKCQQNFNHDTMYWYRQDSGKGLRLIYYSITENDLQKGDLSEGYDASREKKSSFSLTVTSAQKNEMAVFLCASKGRNTGQLYFGEGSKLTVL.

The sample holds a few counts of this clone. Mouse germline and gene names are used. The read terminates 1 residue before the CDR3 end, so the remaining end is supplied by the germline J gene. This chain joins TRBV12-1 and TRBJ2-1; D may be TRBD2 (5 bases). Germline CDR1 and CDR2: SGHSN and HYEKVE. The CDR3 runs 12 residues. V lost 2 bases, J lost 6 bases, and 7 bases lay in between. The chain's CDR3 is CASSPTGAEQFF. CDR3 DNA, as far as it was read: TGTGCCAGCTCTCCTACTGGTGCTGAGCAGTTC. The complete variable domain, with remaining parts taken from reference TRBV12-1 and TRBJ2-1, reads DSGVVQSPRHIIKEKGGRSVLTCIPISGHSNVVWYQQTLGKELKFLIQHYEKVERDKGFLPSRFSVQQFDDYHSEMNMSALELEDSAMYFCASSPTGAEQFFGPGTRLTVL.

Comments on this clone: Gene names refer to mouse genes. The read is 1 residue too short to cover the CDR3 end, so that end is filled in from the germline J gene. This chain links TRBV29 with TRBJ1-1; 7 bases map to TRBD1. In germline, CDR1 is MSHET, CDR2 SYDVDS. The V gene end was trimmed by 4 bases and the J gene end by 4 bases; junction bases not matched to a gene: 3. The CDR3 contains 13 residues. CDR3 DNA (partial): TGTGCTAGCAGTTCCGGACAGGCCACAGAAGTCTTC. Residues: CASSSGQATEVF. The complete CDR3 protein is CASSSGQATEVFF.

A word on this clone: The gene names here belong to mouse. The read falls 1 residue short of the CDR3 end, and the missing part is taken from the germline J gene. V is TRBV2 and J is TRBJ2-4; unclear D gene. CDR3 length equals 12 residues. Trimming removed 3 bases at V and 4 bases at J, with 5 bases between. Germline V gives CDR1 LGHNA, CDR2 YSYQKL. CDR3 residues: CASSHNKNTLYF. The part of the CDR3 DNA that was read is TGTGCCAGCAGCCATAACAAAAACACCTTGTAC. The whole variable domain, remainder taken from reference TRBV2 and TRBJ2-4, is DPKIIQKPKYLVAVTGSEKILICEQYLGHNAMYWYRQSAKKPLEFMFSYSYQKLMDNQTASSRFQPQSSKKNHLDLQITALKPDDSATYFCASSHNKNTLYFGAGTRLSVL.